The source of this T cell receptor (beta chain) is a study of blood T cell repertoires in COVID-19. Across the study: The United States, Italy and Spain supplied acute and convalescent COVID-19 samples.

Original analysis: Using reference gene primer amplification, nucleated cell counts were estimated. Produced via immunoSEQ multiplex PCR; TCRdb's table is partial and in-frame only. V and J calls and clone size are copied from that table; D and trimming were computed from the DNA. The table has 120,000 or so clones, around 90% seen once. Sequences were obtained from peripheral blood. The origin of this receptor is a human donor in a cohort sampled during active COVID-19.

CDR3 coding DNA: TGTGCCAGCAGTTTCCTGACTAGCGGGGTATACAATGAGCAGTTCTTC. Its translation is CASSFLTSGVYNEQFF. The V gene is TRBV27, the J gene TRBJ2-1; 11 positions match TRBD2. Germline CDR1 and CDR2: MNHEY and SMNVEV (reference sequence). The CDR3 is made up of 16 amino acids. After removal of 3 bases from V and 4 bases from J, the junction contained 5 bases not matched to a gene.